What follows are 11 T cell receptor beta chains derived from one specimen sequenced in a study of CD8+ T cells in alopecia areata. cDNA reverse transcribed from extracted RNA served as the sequencing template. Here immunoSEQ multiplex PCR was the method, and the copy in TCRdb shows in-frame clones only, minus some. The sample has 180,000 or so clones, roughly 66% seen once. This specimen consisted of CD8+ T cells sorted from blood, obtained at week 0. Every receptor here comes from a human donor with alopecia areata.

Points on this clone: The sample contains more than one DNA sequence encoding this CDR3. This chain uses TRBV5-1 with TRBJ2-7, with TRBD1 as a possible D gene (6 bases). The CDR3 runs 13 residues. Looked up from germline, CDR1 is SGHRS and CDR2 is YFSETQ. Trimming cost V 3 bases and J 2 bases, with 9 bases left between them. The CDR3 region is CASSSTGTYEQYF. The CDR3 DNA follows: TGCGCCAGCAGCTCGACAGGTACCTACGAGCAGTACTTC.

In nucleotides, the CDR3 is TGTGCCAGCAGCCTCAGGGGCCCAACGGGCTACACCTTC. As protein: CASSLRGPTGYTF. V usage is TRBV11-1 and J usage is TRBJ1-2, with D possibly matching TRBD1 (6 bases). Germline-derived CDR1 and CDR2 are SGHAT and FQDESV (reference sequence). The CDR3 spans 13 residues. V was trimmed by 5 bases and J by 8 bases, leaving 15 bases between them.

This clone was seen only a few times. This sequence joins TRBV7-9 and TRBJ2-5; the D is unclear. There are 16 residues in the CDR3. CDR1 and CDR2 from the germline V gene are SEHNR and FQNEAQ (reference sequence). Trimming shortened V by 1 base and J by 5 bases, and 17 bases separated the two germline ends. The CDR3 spells CASSLGRSQPEETQYF. The DNA of the CDR3 is TGTGCCAGCAGCTTAGGGAGATCCCAACCAGAGGAGACCCAGTACTTC.

The V call is TRBV6-5, the J call TRBJ1-2; D is unresolved. This CDR3 spans 13 amino acids. CDR1 and CDR2 from the germline V gene are MNHEY and SVGAGI. Trimming removed 7 bases from V and 8 bases from J, with 17 bases in between. CDR3 nucleotide sequence: TGTGCCAGCACCTACTCCCCGGTTTGGGGCTACACCTTC. It codes for CASTYSPVWGYTF.

The rearrangement uses TRBV15 and TRBJ1-2; 7 nucleotides align to TRBD1. Germline V gene lookup returns CDR1 LNHNV and CDR2 YYDKDF (reference sequence). The CDR3 runs 17 residues. The V segment lost 4 bases and the J segment 3 bases; nucleotides outside the gene matches: 14. CDR3 DNA sequence: TGTGCCACCAGCATGACAACAGGGGACCTGAAGGACTATGGCTACACCTTC. Translating gives CATSMTTGDLKDYGYTF.

This clone has a handful of counts. This chain uses TRBV13 with TRBJ1-3, with D perhaps matching TRBD1 (6 bases). V lost 4 bases and J 4 bases, leaving 14 bases between the germline ends. The CDR3 consists of 15 residues. Germline values: CDR1 PRHDT, CDR2 FYEKMQ (reference sequence). Here the CDR3 reads CASSWGHGRGNTIYF. The CDR3 coding sequence is TGTGCCAGCAGCTGGGGACACGGTCGGGGAAACACCATATATTTT.

This chain links TRBV7-9 with TRBJ2-5; D possibly corresponds to TRBD2 (6 bases). From germline, CDR1 is SEHNR and CDR2 FQNEAQ (reference sequence). The CDR3 extends over 15 amino acids. V was trimmed by 8 bases and J by 2 bases, leaving 18 bases between them. This CDR3 reads CASRSSASGQETQYF. CDR3 nucleotide sequence: TGTGCCAGCCGCTCTAGCGCATCGGGTCAAGAGACCCAGTACTTC.

The chain is built from TRBV25-1 and TRBJ2-4, with a weak D call TRBD1 (7 bases). Germline V gene lookup returns CDR1 MGHDK and CDR2 SYGVNS. The CDR3 is 13 residues long. Trimming left V 6 bases short and J 3 bases short, with 9 bases between. This CDR3 is CASSQGGKNIQYF. The CDR3 nucleotides are TGTGCCAGCAGCCAGGGGGGCAAAAACATTCAGTACTTC.

This clone appeared a few times. The CDR3 nucleotides are TGTGCCAGCAGCTTATGGAGCGGGGGGACCTACGAGCAGTACTTC. Protein: CASSLWSGGTYEQYF. The chain uses TRBV7-3 and TRBJ2-7; TRBD2 matches at 9 bases. The germline V gene encodes CDR1 SGHTA and CDR2 FQGTGA. This CDR3 has 15 amino acids. V lost 2 bases to trimming and J lost 2 bases; unmatched junction nucleotides: 4.

J is TRBJ1-5 and V is TRBV7-8, with 10 bases identical to TRBD1. Trimming at V came to 1 base and at J to 1 base, leaving 7 bases not matched to a gene. The CDR3 totals 18 residues. Germline CDR1 and CDR2: SGHVS and FQNEAQ. Written as DNA, the CDR3 is TGTGCCAGCAGCTTAGGTCTCGACAGGGGGCGAAGCAATCAGCCCCAGCATTTT. This encodes CASSLGLDRGRSNQPQHF.

This chain joins TRBV19 and TRBJ2-7; no clear D gene. Trimming shortened V by 5 bases and J by 0 bases, and 8 bases separated the two germline ends. Per the germline V gene, CDR1 is LNHDA and CDR2 is SQIVND (reference sequence). CDR3 length: 13 amino acids. The CDR3 DNA sequence: TGTGCCAGTAGTGTTGACATCTCCTACGAGCAGTACTTC. Its translation: CASSVDISYEQYF.